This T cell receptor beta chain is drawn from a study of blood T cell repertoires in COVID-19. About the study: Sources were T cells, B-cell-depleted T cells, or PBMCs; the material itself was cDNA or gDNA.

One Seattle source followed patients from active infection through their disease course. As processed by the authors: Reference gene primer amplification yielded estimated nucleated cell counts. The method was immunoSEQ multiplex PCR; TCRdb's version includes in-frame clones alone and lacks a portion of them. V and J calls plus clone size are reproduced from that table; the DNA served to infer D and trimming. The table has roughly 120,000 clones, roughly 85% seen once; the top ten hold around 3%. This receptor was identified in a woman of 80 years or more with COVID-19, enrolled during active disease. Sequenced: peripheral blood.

The CDR3 region is CAISVRGETQYF. CDR3 in DNA: TGTGCCATCAGTGTAAGGGGAGAGACCCAGTACTTC. V and J are TRBV10-3 and TRBJ2-5, with a weak D call TRBD1 (5 bases). V lost 4 bases and J lost 4, with 7 bases in between. Germline-derived CDR1 and CDR2 are ENHRY and SYGVKD. This CDR3 is 12 amino acids long.